This T cell receptor beta chain came from a study of blood T cell repertoires in COVID-19. Background on the study: Acute and convalescent COVID-19 specimens originated in the United States, Italy and Spain.

The germline CDR1 and CDR2 sequences are MNHEY and SVGEGT. Trimming took off 6 bases at V and 7 bases at J, with 16 bases between the two ends. The CDR3 spans 13 residues. As processed by the authors: Nucleated cell number was recorded as an estimate derived from reference gene primer amplification. Only in-frame clones appear in the TCRdb table, and some are missing; sequencing was by immunoSEQ multiplex PCR. Clone size and V and J calls were adopted from that table, with D and trimming inferred from the DNA. The sample carries just over 95,000 clones, just over 90% recorded once. This chain uses TRBV6-2 or TRBV6-3 with TRBJ2-7; tentatively, D is TRBD2 (5 bases). Material: peripheral blood. The source of this sequence is a man aged 50 or older with acute or convalescent COVID-19. The CDR3 DNA reads as TGTGCCAGCAGCTCTGGCTCTGGAGGAGAGCAGTACTTC. As protein: CASSSGSGGEQYF.